Below, 25 T cell receptor beta chains from the same sample are listed, as sequenced in a study of graft-versus-host responses after intestinal transplantation. Assay: immunoSEQ multiplex PCR; the TCRdb copy retains only in-frame clones and omits some. The sample consists of 90,000 to 95,000 clones, under 95% of them appearing once. No antigen is known for these receptors. The input for sequencing was unstimulated CD8+ T cells sorted from spleen or lymph node cells, taken before intestinal transplant. The receptors shown here come from a human donor who received an intestinal transplant.

The gene calls are TRBV15 and TRBJ1-1; D is undetermined. The length of the CDR3 is 15 residues. V was cut by 2 bases and J by 9 bases, with 19 bases left in between. The V gene's germline CDR1 is LNHNV and CDR2 YYDKDF (reference sequence). CDR3 region: CATSRPAGDTNKAFF. CDR3 sequence (DNA): TGTGCCACCAGCAGACCGGCAGGCGATACCAACAAAGCTTTCTTT.

This chain uses TRBV27 with TRBJ1-6; a possible D gene is TRBD1 (6 bases). Germline V lookup: CDR1 MNHEY, CDR2 SMNVEV (reference sequence). Between the trimmed V and J ends, which lost 1 base and 8 bases, there was a span of 15 bases. There are 16 residues in the CDR3. CDR3 in DNA: TGTGCCAGCAGTTTATTTGCAGGGGCCCAGGATTCACCCCTCCACTTT. Residues: CASSLFAGAQDSPLHF.

The chain links TRBV6-5 to TRBJ1-5; no reliable D call. Trimming stripped 2 bases from V and 7 bases from J, with 9 bases between. The CDR3 contains 13 residues. CDR1 and CDR2 (germline): MNHEY, SVGAGI. The CDR3 nucleotides are TGTGCCAGCAGTTACGTAGAGGGCCAGCCCCAGCATTTT. Translation: CASSYVEGQPQHF.

The chain joins TRBV2 to TRBJ1-6; D not certain. Germline V gives CDR1 SNHLY, CDR2 FYNNEI. The V end was cut by 2 bases, the J end by 0 bases, with 8 bases between. The CDR3 totals 16 residues. The CDR3 is CASSEWGSSYNSPLHF. CDR3 nucleotide sequence: TGTGCCAGCAGTGAATGGGGAAGCTCCTATAATTCACCCCTCCACTTT.

The chain links TRBV6-5 to TRBJ2-2, with 7 bases fitting TRBD2. The CDR3 totals 12 residues. Germline-derived CDR1 and CDR2 are MNHEY and SVGAGI. The trim removed 6 bases at V and 5 bases at J, leaving 0 bases unmatched. CDR3 coding DNA: TGTGCCAGCAGGCGGGAGACCGGGGAGCTGTTTTTT. Amino acid sequence: CASRRETGELFF.

The chain is built from TRBV6-5 and TRBJ2-6, with a tentative D call TRBD2 (6 bases). CDR1 is MNHEY and CDR2 is SVGAGI in the germline V gene. CDR3 length equals 14 residues. Trimming cost V 6 bases and J 2 bases, with 8 bases left between them. CDR3 DNA sequence: TGTGCCAGCAGCTGGGGGGCTGGGGCCAACGTCCTGACTTTC. Translated, it gives CASSWGAGANVLTF.

This sequence joins TRBV13 and TRBJ2-7; D possibly corresponds to TRBD2 (5 bases). Between the trimmed V and J ends, which lost 4 bases and 7 bases, there was a span of 11 bases. This CDR3 spans 12 amino acids. CDR1 is PRHDT, CDR2 FYEKMQ, per germline (reference sequence). In DNA, the CDR3 is TGTGCCAGCAGCTCCCGGACGGGGGAGCAGTACTTC. Translation: CASSSRTGEQYF.

This clone has a single count. The rearrangement links TRBV6-5 to TRBJ2-7; D may be TRBD2 (5 bases). V was shortened by 0 bases and J by 7 bases, with 13 bases between the two germline ends. CDR3 length equals 14 residues. The germline V gene has CDR1 MNHEY and CDR2 SVGAGI. CDR3 DNA: TGTGCCAGCAGTTACTCGAACGGGGTCGGGGAGCAGTACTTC. Protein product: CASSYSNGVGEQYF.

The chain recombines TRBV6-6 with TRBJ2-5, with TRBD2 as a possible D gene (6 bases). V gave up 0 bases and J gave up 11 bases, with 13 bases separating them. In germline, CDR1 is MNHNY, CDR2 SVGAGI (reference sequence). CDR3 length: 13 amino acids. The chain's CDR3 is CASSYSGLPGQYF. The CDR3 bases are TGTGCCAGCAGTTACTCGGGACTCCCCGGGCAGTACTTC.

The chain is built from TRBV5-6 and TRBJ2-1; possibly TRBD1 for D (6 bases). Trimming cost V 4 bases and J 5 bases, with 10 bases left between them. Germline V lookup: CDR1 SGHDT, CDR2 YYEEEE. The CDR3 has 13 amino acids. The CDR3 nucleotides are TGTGCCAGCAGCCTTGAGGGGGACAATGAGCAGTTCTTC. It specifies CASSLEGDNEQFF.

The J gene is TRBJ2-1, the V gene TRBV14; a possible D gene is TRBD2 (5 bases). CDR1 and CDR2 from the germline V gene are SGHDN and FVKESK. V was trimmed by 1 base and J by 8 bases, leaving 12 bases between them. The CDR3 is 14 amino acids. The CDR3 sequence is CASSQVGGWDEQFF. The CDR3 nucleotides are TGTGCCAGCAGCCAAGTTGGAGGATGGGATGAGCAGTTCTTC.

This chain joins TRBV6-1 and TRBJ2-3; D possibly corresponds to TRBD1 (6 bases). This CDR3 is built from 15 residues. The germline gives CDR1 MNHNS, CDR2 SASEGT. The V end was cut by 5 bases, the J end by 5 bases, with 17 bases between. This CDR3 is CASSLSRGRLDTQYF. The CDR3 coding sequence is TGTGCCAGCAGTCTAAGCAGGGGACGACTAGATACGCAGTATTTT.

The rearrangement links TRBV7-6 to TRBJ2-5; 11 nucleotides agree with TRBD2. Germline V lookup: CDR1 SGHVS, CDR2 FNYEAQ. The CDR3 covers 18 residues. V shed 2 bases and J 3 bases; nucleotides not matched to a gene: 11. In DNA form, the CDR3 reads TGTGCCAGCAGCTTACCCCAAGCTAGCGGGAGGAACAAAGAGACCCAGTACTTC. Protein sequence: CASSLPQASGRNKETQYF. Using reference TRBV7-6 and TRBJ2-5 for the parts outside the CDR3, the full variable domain is GAGVSQSPRYKVTKRGQDVALRCDPISGHVSLYWYRQALGQGPEFLTYFNYEAQQDKSGLPNDRFSAERPEGSISTLTIQRTEQRDSAMYRCASSLPQASGRNKETQYFGPGTRLLVL.

Here the CDR3 DNA reads TGTGCCAGCTCACTACCGGACAGCTCTGGAAACACCATATATTTT. Translating gives CASSLPDSSGNTIYF. The chain recombines TRBV18 with TRBJ1-3, with D tentatively TRBD1 (6 bases). Trimming removed 4 bases at V and 0 bases at J, with 10 bases between. Germline V gene lookup returns CDR1 KGHSH and CDR2 LQKENI. This CDR3 region has 15 residues.

The chain recombines TRBV7-2 with TRBJ2-5, with a tentative D call TRBD2 (6 bases). Trimming took 3 bases from V and 2 from J, leaving 10 bases between them. CDR3 size: 14 residues. Germline V gene sequence: CDR1 SGHTA, CDR2 FQGNSA. The CDR3: CASSFFRGQETQYF. The CDR3 nucleotides read TGTGCCAGCAGCTTCTTCCGGGGGCAAGAGACCCAGTACTTC. Full variable domain (outside the CDR3, taken from reference TRBV7-2 and TRBJ2-5): GAGVSQSPSNKVTEKGKDVELRCDPISGHTALYWYRQSLGQGLEFLIYFQGNSAPDKSGLPSDRFSAERTGGSVSTLTIQRTQQEDSAVYLCASSFFRGQETQYFGPGTRLLVL.

This chain joins TRBV5-1 and TRBJ2-7; 8 bases line up with TRBD1. V trimming: 0 bases; J trimming: 4 bases; junction bases outside the gene matches: 0. The CDR3 has 13 residues. Germline V gene data show CDR1 as SGHRS and CDR2 as YFSETQ. CDR3 amino acids: CASSLDRGYEQYF. In nucleotides, the CDR3 is TGCGCCAGCAGCTTGGACAGGGGGTACGAGCAGTACTTC. The entire variable domain, with the rest obtained from reference TRBV5-1 and TRBJ2-7, is as follows: KAGVTQTPRYLIKTRGQQVTLSCSPISGHRSVSWYQQTPGQGLQFLFEYFSETQRNKGNFPGRFSGRQFSNSRSEMNVSTLELGDSALYLCASSLDRGYEQYFGPGTRLTVT.

The chain uses TRBV18 and TRBJ2-7, with D possibly TRBD2 on 5 matching bases. The CDR3 covers 13 residues. V was pared by 3 bases and J by 0 bases, with 6 bases between. CDR1 is KGHSH and CDR2 is LQKENI in the germline V gene. DNA for the CDR3: TGTGCCAGCTCACCCGGGGACTCCTACGAGCAGTACTTC. It yields the protein CASSPGDSYEQYF.

The chain recombines TRBV19 with TRBJ1-1; 8 bases agree with TRBD1. V trimming: 3 bases; J trimming: 0 bases; junction bases outside the gene matches: 12. Germline lookup yields CDR1 LNHDA and CDR2 SQIVND (reference sequence). The CDR3 is 18 amino acids. For the CDR3, the DNA is TGTGCCAGTAGTATCCGACGGGGACAGGAGTTCATGAACACTGAAGCTTTCTTT. Protein: CASSIRRGQEFMNTEAFF.

The CDR3 loop reads CASSALREEDEKLFF. The DNA of the CDR3 is TGTGCCAGCAGTGCCCTGAGGGAGGAGGATGAAAAACTGTTTTTT. This chain joins TRBV6-1 and TRBJ1-4; D not certain. The CDR3 is 15 amino acids. CDR1 is MNHNS, CDR2 SASEGT, per germline. The V end was cut by 4 bases, the J end by 6 bases, with 15 bases between.

The rearrangement joins TRBV6-5 to TRBJ1-1, with D unclear. This CDR3 has 16 amino acids. In germline, CDR1 is MNHEY, CDR2 SVGAGI. The V and J ends lost 0 bases and 1 base respectively, with 12 bases between them. CDR3 residues: CASSYSMGYRNTEAFF. CDR3 nucleotides: TGTGCCAGCAGTTACTCGATGGGTTACAGGAACACTGAAGCTTTCTTT.

V usage is TRBV7-3 and J usage is TRBJ2-2; no reliable D call. There are 14 residues in the CDR3. The germline CDR1 and CDR2 sequences are SGHTA and FQGTGA. V was shortened by 1 base and J by 5 bases, with 8 bases between the two germline ends. The DNA of the CDR3 is TGTGCCAGCAGCTTAATTGTGGGGACCGGGGAGCTGTTTTTT. Translating gives CASSLIVGTGELFF.

The chain recombines TRBV6-5 with TRBJ1-5; 9 positions agree with TRBD1. This CDR3 is built from 15 residues. Trimming took 1 base from V and 5 from J; bases not matched to a gene: 3. Germline V gene lookup returns CDR1 MNHEY and CDR2 SVGAGI. The CDR3 sequence: CASSYLGDRDQPQHF. CDR3 bases: TGTGCCAGCAGTTACTTGGGGGACAGGGATCAGCCCCAGCATTTT.

V gene TRBV4-1 combines with J gene TRBJ2-5, with 16 bases identical to TRBD2. The CDR3 extends over 17 amino acids. After removal of 4 bases from V and 3 bases from J, the junction contained 5 bases not matched to a gene. Germline V gene lookup returns CDR1 MGHRA and CDR2 YSYEKL. This chain's CDR3 is CASSLWGLAGGEETQYF. The CDR3 bases are TGCGCCAGCAGCCTGTGGGGACTAGCGGGAGGGGAAGAGACCCAGTACTTC.

The V gene is TRBV7-6, the J gene TRBJ2-2, with D possibly called TRBD1 or TRBD2 (5 bases each). This CDR3 comprises 16 residues. Germline assignment: CDR1 SGHVS and CDR2 FNYEAQ. V gave up 1 base and J gave up 3 bases, with 12 bases separating them. The CDR3 nucleotides read TGTGCCAGCAGCTTAGGAGGGGCGCTTGACACCGGGGAGCTGTTTTTT. Translation gives CASSLGGALDTGELFF.

The V call is TRBV10-2, the J call TRBJ2-2; 9 bases fit TRBD1. CDR3 length: 21 amino acids. From germline, CDR1 is WSHSY and CDR2 SAAADI. V dropped 4 bases and J dropped 2; count of bases not matched to a gene: 20. For the CDR3, the DNA is TGCGCCAGCAGTGCGGAACCGGGACAGGGCTTGAGTGACCCCAACACCGGGGAGCTGTTTTTT. Its translation: CASSAEPGQGLSDPNTGELFF.